This T cell receptor beta chain was recovered during a study of T-cell reconstitution after alpha-beta-depleted transplantation in children. Notes on the study in general: Expanded graft clones, several hundred of them, were reportedly the source of alpha-beta T cells about two months after transplant. The high TCRbeta diversity at day 60 in some patients came from surviving recipient T cells and thymic progenitors. Counts and diversity of T cells one year after transplant came mostly from newly produced T cells.

This sample's TCRbeta library carried unique molecular identifier barcodes. TCRdb re-called the PCR reads with MiXCR, one entry per CDR3 protein. This table holds about 110,000 distinct CDR3 sequences, around 23% found once. To note about this clonotype: Its antigen is still unknown.

Germline CDR1 is WSHSY and CDR2 is SAAADI. CDR3 length: 13 amino acids. The V end lost 7 bases, the J end lost 8 bases, and 17 bases lay between the germline ends. Sequencing was performed on PBMCs, mostly from graft donor cells, taken 180 days after TCRalphabeta/CD19-depleted stem cell transplant. The rearrangement uses TRBV10-2 and TRBJ1-2; unclear D gene. This TCR derives from a male patient between 2 and 15 years old who had a stem cell transplant for chronic granulomatous disease, so the T cells may come from the graft donor. As DNA, the CDR3 is TGCGCCAGCACTGGGTACTCCGACGCGGGCTACACCTTC. Its protein product is CASTGYSDAGYTF.